At least ten counts were recorded for the clone carrying this T cell receptor (beta chain). Antigen: not known. The sample belongs to a study of CD8 T cells in ankylosing spondylitis. Points from the study as a whole: Roughly 8 highly homologous variants formed a TCR beta motif that appeared characteristic of ankylosing spondylitis blood. Reported data indicate significant enrichment of disease-linked clones within matched ankylosing spondylitis synovial fluid.

TCRdb reprocessed the 5' RACE reads via MiXCR and lists one record per CDR3 protein. The sample records 500,000 or so distinct CDR3 sequences, approximately 5% being singletons. The CDR3 is 12 amino acids. The germline V gene has CDR1 DFQATT and CDR2 SNEGSKA (reference sequence). V lost 6 bases, J lost 6 bases, and 11 bases lay in between. This receptor was identified in a male donor with ankylosing spondylitis. The rearrangement uses TRBV20-1 and TRBJ2-2, with D uncertain. The sample consisted of blood, either unsorted or a sorted T cell fraction (not recorded which). The CDR3 sequence: CSARQFSGELFF. The DNA for the CDR3 is TGCAGTGCGCGACAATTTTCCGGGGAGCTGTTTTTT.